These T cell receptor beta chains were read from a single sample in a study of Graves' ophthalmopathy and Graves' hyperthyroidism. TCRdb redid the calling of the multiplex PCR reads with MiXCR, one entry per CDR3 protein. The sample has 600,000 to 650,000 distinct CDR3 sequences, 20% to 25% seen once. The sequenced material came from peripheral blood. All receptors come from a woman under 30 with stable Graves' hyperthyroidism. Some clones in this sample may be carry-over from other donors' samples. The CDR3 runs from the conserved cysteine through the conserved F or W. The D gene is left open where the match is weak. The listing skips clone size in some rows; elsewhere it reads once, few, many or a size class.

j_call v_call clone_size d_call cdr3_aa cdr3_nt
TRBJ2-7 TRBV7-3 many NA CASSPSGGHEQYF TGTGCCAGCAGCCCGTCGGGGGGCCACGAGCAGTACTTC
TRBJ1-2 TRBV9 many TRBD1 CASTSDRGLFSDGYTF TGTGCCAGCACCTCGGACAGGGGGCTGTTTTCCGATGGCTACACCTTC
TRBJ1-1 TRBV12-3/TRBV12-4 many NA CASSFLGGSGYAFF TGTGCCAGCAGTTTCTTGGGGGGCTCGGGGTATGCTTTCTTT
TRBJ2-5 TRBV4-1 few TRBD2 CASSQDTRGAGGRRETQYF TGCGCCAGCAGCCAAGATACTCGGGGAGCGGGGGGCCGGAGGGAGACCCAGTACTTC
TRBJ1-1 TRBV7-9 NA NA CASSFLQGGTEAFF TGTGCCAGCAGCTTCCTACAGGGCGGCACTGAAGCTTTCTTT
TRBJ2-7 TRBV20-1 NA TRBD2 CSARDPGLDAEQYF TGCAGTGCTAGAGATCCAGGACTAGACGCCGAGCAGTACTTC
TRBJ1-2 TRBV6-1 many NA CASSEEVGRRNGYTF TGTGCCAGCAGTGAAGAAGTTGGAAGGAGAAATGGCTACACCTTC
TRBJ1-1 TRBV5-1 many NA CASSSGTSGEAFF TGCGCCAGCAGCTCAGGGACAAGTGGTGAAGCTTTCTTT
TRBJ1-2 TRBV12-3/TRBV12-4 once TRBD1 CASSFGRTGVNYGYTF TGTGCCAGCAGTTTTGGACGGACAGGGGTTAACTATGGCTACACCTTC
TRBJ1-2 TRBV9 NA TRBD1 CASSVGQGGNGYTF TGTGCCAGCAGCGTAGGACAGGGCGGGAATGGCTACACCTTC
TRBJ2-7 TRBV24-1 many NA CATSDSGTKAYEQYF TGTGCCACCAGTGACTCCGGGACCAAAGCTTACGAACAGTACTTC
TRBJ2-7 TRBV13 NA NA CASSLTRRGSEQYF TGTGCCAGCAGCTTAACACGGAGGGGGTCCGAGCAGTACTTC
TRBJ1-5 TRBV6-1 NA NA CASTRHMGEYRNQPQHF TGTGCCAGTACCAGACATATGGGGGAATATCGCAATCAGCCCCAGCATTTT
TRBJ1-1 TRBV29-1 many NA CSVVRTEAFF TGCAGCGTCGTGCGGACTGAAGCTTTCTTT
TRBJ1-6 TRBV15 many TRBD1 CATGRDRWMARQGRNSPLHF TGTGCCACCGGCAGAGATAGATGGATGGCTAGACAGGGTCGAAATTCACCCCTCCACTTT
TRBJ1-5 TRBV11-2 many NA CASSPSAYQPQHF TGTGCCAGCAGCCCTTCCGCGTATCAGCCCCAGCATTTT
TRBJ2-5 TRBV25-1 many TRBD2 CASSELGGKETQYF TGTGCCAGCAGTGAACTGGGGGGGAAAGAGACCCAGTACTTC
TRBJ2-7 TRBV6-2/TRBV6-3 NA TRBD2 CASTPGLEGYEQYF TGTGCCAGCACGCCGGGACTAGAAGGCTACGAGCAGTACTTC
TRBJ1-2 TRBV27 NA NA CASLGRGGDGYTF TGTGCCAGCCTCGGCAGAGGGGGTGATGGCTACACCTTC
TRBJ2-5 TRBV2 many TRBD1 CASSARQGAETQYF TGTGCCAGCAGTGCAAGACAGGGTGCAGAGACCCAGTACTTC
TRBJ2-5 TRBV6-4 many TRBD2 CASSDRVTSGGGETQYF TGTGCCAGCAGCGACCGGGTGACTAGCGGGGGCGGGGAGACCCAGTACTTC
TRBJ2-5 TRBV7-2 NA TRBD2 CASSHGLAGGRETQYF TGTGCCAGCAGCCACGGACTAGCGGGGGGTCGGGAGACCCAGTACTTC
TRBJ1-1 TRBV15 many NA CATSREGAEAFF TGTGCCACCAGCAGGGAGGGTGCTGAAGCTTTCTTT
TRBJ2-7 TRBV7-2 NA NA CASSLEGRDFREQYF TGTGCCAGCAGCTTGGAGGGTCGGGACTTTCGCGAGCAGTACTTC
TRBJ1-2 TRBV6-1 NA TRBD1 CASNARQGNYGYTF TGTGCCAGCAACGCCCGACAGGGGAACTATGGCTACACCTTC